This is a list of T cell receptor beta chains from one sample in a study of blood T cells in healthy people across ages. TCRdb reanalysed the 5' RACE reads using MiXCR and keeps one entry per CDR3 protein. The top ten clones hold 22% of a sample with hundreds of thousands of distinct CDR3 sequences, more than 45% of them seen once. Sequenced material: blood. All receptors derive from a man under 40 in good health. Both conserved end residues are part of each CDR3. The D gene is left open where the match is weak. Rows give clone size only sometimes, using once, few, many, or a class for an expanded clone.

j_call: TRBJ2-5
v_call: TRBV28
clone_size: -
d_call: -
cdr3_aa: CASRIQGAETQYF
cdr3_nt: TGTGCCAGCAGGATACAGGGTGCAGAGACCCAGTACTTC

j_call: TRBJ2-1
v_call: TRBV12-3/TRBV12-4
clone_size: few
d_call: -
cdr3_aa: CASSFGVNEQFF
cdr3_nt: TGTGCCAGCAGTTTCGGGGTAAATGAGCAGTTCTTC

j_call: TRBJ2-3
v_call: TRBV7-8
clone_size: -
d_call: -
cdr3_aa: CASSSRLLEFLDTQYF
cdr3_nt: TGTGCCAGCAGCTCTCGACTCCTTGAGTTTTTGGATACGCAGTATTTT

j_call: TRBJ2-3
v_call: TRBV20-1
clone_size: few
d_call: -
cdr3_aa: CSARDLVGADTDTQYF
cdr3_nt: TGCAGTGCTAGAGACCTGGTCGGGGCGGACACAGATACGCAGTATTTT

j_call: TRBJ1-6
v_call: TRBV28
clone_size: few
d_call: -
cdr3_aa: CASSSSNSPLHF
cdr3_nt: TGTGCCAGCAGTTCAAGTAATTCACCCCTCCACTTT

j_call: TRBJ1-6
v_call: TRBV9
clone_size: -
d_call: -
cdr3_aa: CASSVESDSQSPLHF
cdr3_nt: TGTGCCAGCAGCGTAGAATCGGACAGTCAGTCACCCCTCCACTTT

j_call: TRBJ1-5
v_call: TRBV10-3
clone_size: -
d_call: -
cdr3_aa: CAITEYTDLGYSNQPQHF
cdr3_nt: TGTGCCATCACTGAGTATACGGATTTGGGATATAGCAATCAGCCCCAGCATTTT

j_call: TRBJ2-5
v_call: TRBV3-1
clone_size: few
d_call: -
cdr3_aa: CASSQYGEETQYF
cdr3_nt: TGTGCCAGCAGCCAATATGGCGAGGAGACCCAGTACTTC

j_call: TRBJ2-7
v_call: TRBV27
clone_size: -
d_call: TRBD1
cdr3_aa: CASSPRTGGTYEGQYF
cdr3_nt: TGTGCCAGCAGTCCACGGACAGGGGGTACCTACGAGGGGCAGTACTTC

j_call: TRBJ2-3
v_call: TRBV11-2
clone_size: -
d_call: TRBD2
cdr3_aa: CASSLRASGRDTQYF
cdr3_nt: TGTGCCAGCAGCTTACGCGCTAGCGGACGAGATACGCAGTATTTT

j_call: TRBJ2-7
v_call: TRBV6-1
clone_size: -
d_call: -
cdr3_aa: CASNDPRYFSYEQYF
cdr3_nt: TGTGCCAGCAACGATCCACGGTATTTCTCCTACGAGCAGTACTTC

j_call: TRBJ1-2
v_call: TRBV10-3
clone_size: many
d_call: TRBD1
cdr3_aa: CAISDPGTGGGYTF
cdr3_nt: TGTGCCATCAGTGACCCAGGGACAGGTGGTGGCTACACCTTC

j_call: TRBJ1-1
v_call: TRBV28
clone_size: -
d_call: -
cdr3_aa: CASNLDKTPTEAFF
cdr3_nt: TGTGCCAGCAATCTGGACAAGACTCCCACTGAAGCTTTCTTT

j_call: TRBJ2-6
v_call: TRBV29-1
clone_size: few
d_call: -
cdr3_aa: CSVVESGANVLTF
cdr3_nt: TGCAGCGTTGTGGAGTCTGGGGCCAACGTCCTGACTTTC

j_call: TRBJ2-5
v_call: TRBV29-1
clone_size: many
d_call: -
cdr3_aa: CSVEGVARQETQYF
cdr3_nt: TGCAGCGTTGAAGGGGTCGCCAGGCAAGAGACCCAGTACTTC

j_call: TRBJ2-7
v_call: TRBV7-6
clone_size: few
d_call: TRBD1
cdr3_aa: CASSPGRGHHEQYF
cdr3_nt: TGTGCCAGCAGCCCTGGCAGGGGGCACCACGAGCAGTACTTC

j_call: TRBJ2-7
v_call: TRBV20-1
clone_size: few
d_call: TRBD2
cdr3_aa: CSARAGGSTYEQYF
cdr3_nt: TGCAGTGCTAGGGCGGGAGGGTCTACCTACGAGCAGTACTTC

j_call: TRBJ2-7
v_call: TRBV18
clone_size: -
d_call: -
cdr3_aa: CASSGTGVLGPITYEQYF
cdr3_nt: TGTGCCAGCTCAGGGACGGGGGTCCTAGGCCCCATTACCTACGAGCAGTACTTC

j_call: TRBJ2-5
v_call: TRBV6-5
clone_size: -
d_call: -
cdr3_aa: CASRRSGARETQYF
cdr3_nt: TGTGCCAGCAGGCGCTCGGGGGCGAGGGAGACCCAGTACTTC

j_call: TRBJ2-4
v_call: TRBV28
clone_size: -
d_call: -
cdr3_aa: CASSFPDRRFQYF
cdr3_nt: TGTGCCAGCAGTTTCCCCGACAGACGCTTTCAGTACTTC

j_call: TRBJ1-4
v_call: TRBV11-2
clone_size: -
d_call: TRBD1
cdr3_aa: CASSLGWTGRAEKLFF
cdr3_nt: TGTGCCAGCAGCTTAGGATGGACAGGGAGGGCTGAAAAACTGTTTTTT

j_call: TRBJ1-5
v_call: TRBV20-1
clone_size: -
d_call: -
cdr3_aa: CSATAGGPNQPQHF
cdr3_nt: TGCAGTGCCACCGCAGGTGGGCCGAATCAGCCCCAGCATTTT

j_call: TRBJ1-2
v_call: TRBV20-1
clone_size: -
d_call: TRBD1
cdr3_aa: CSAPDRDYGYTF
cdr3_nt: TGCAGTGCTCCAGACAGGGACTATGGCTACACCTTC

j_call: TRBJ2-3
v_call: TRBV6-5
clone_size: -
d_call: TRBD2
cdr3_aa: CASSPSGTPRDTQYF
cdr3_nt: TGTGCCAGCAGTCCTAGCGGGACGCCGCGGGATACGCAGTATTTT

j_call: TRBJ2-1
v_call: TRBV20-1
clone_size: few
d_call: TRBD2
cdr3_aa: CSATSGGAVNEQFF
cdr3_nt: TGCAGTGCCACTAGCGGGGGGGCCGTGAATGAGCAGTTCTTC

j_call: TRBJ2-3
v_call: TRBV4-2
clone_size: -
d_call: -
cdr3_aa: CASSQAASTDTQYF
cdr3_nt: TGTGCCAGCAGCCAAGCAGCTAGCACAGATACGCAGTATTTT

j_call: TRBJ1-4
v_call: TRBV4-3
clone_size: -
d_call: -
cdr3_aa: CASSQDTKPFETSKLFF
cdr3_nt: TGCGCCAGCAGCCAAGATACTAAACCATTCGAGACCTCAAAACTGTTTTTT

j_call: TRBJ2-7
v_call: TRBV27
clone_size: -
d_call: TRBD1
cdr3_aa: CASSSGQGRNEQYF
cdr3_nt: TGTGCCAGCAGTTCGGGACAGGGGAGGAACGAGCAGTACTTC

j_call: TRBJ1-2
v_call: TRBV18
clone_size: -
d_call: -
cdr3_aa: CASSPGTVFYGYTF
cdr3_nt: TGTGCCAGCTCACCAGGGACGGTCTTCTATGGCTACACCTTC

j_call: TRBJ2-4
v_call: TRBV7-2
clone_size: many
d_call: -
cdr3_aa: CASSLMVNPAKNIQYF
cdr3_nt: TGTGCCAGCAGCTTAATGGTGAACCCAGCCAAAAACATTCAGTACTTC

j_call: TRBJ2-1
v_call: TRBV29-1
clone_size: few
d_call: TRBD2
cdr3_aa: CSAITAGFLIEQFF
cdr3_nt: TGCAGCGCCATTACAGCGGGATTTTTAATTGAGCAGTTCTTC

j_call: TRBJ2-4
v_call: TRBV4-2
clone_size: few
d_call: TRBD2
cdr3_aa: CASSQQTPMGLAGGENIQYF
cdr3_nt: TGTGCCAGCAGCCAACAGACCCCAATGGGACTAGCGGGAGGGGAAAACATTCAGTACTTC

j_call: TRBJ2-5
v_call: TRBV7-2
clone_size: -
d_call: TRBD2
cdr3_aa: CASSVPRGLQETQYF
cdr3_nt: TGTGCCAGCAGCGTACCAAGGGGACTACAAGAGACCCAGTACTTC

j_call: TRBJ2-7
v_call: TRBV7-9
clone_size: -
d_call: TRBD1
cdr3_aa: CASSSDRGGGEQYF
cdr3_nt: TGTGCCAGCAGCTCGGACAGGGGAGGAGGCGAGCAGTACTTC

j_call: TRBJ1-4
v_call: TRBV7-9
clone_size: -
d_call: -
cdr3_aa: CASSSGETNEKLFF
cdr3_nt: TGTGCCAGCAGCTCGGGTGAAACTAATGAAAAACTGTTTTTT

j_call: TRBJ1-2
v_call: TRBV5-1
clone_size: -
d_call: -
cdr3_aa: CASSPGGGGRRPYGYTF
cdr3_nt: TGCGCCAGCAGCCCTGGAGGGGGGGGTCGAAGACCCTATGGCTACACCTTC

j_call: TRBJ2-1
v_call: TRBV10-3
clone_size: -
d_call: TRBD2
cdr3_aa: CAIRPLAGGLNEQFF
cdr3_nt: TGTGCCATCAGGCCCCTAGCGGGAGGCCTAAATGAGCAGTTCTTC

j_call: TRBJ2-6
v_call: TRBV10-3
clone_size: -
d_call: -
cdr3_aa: CAIMTGDGANVLTF
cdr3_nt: TGTGCCATCATGACGGGGGATGGGGCCAACGTCCTGACTTTC

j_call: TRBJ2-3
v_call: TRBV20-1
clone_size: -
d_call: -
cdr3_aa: CSARTGPMGDTQYF
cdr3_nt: TGCTCTGCTAGAACGGGCCCAATGGGGGATACGCAGTATTTT

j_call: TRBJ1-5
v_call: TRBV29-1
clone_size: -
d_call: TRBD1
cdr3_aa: CSVSQGESNQPQHF
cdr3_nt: TGCAGCGTATCACAGGGGGAGAGCAATCAGCCCCAGCATTTT

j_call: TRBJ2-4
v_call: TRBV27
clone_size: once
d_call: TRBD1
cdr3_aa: CASGWTGFWIVYLAKNIQYF
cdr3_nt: TGTGCCAGCGGGTGGACAGGGTTCTGGATCGTCTACCTAGCCAAAAACATTCAGTACTTC

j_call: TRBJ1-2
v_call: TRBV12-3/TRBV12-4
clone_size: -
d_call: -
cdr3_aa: CASSSQQGRGYTF
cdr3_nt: TGTGCCAGCAGTTCACAACAGGGACGCGGCTACACCTTC

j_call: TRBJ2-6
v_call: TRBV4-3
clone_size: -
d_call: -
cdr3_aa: CASSQGHYSGANVLTF
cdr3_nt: TGCGCCAGCAGCCAAGGGCACTACTCTGGGGCCAACGTCCTGACTTTC

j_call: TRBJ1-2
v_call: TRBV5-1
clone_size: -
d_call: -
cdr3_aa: CASSLAVGNYGYTF
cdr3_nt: TGCGCCAGCAGCTTGGCCGTGGGGAACTATGGCTACACCTTC

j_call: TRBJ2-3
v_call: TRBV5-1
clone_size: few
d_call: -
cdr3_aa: CASRPAPTDTQYF
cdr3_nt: TGCGCCAGTAGGCCCGCACCCACAGATACGCAGTATTTT

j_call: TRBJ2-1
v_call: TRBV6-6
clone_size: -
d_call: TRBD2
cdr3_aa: CASSPTGTSSYNEQFF
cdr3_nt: TGTGCCAGCAGCCCCACCGGGACTAGCTCCTACAATGAGCAGTTCTTC

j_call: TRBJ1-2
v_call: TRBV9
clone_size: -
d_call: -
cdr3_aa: CASSPGQNPNYGYTF
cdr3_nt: TGTGCCAGCAGCCCAGGACAAAACCCAAACTATGGCTACACCTTC

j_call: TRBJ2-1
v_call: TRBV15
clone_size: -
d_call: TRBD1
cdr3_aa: CATSRSGTGGYNEQFF
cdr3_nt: TGTGCCACCAGCAGATCCGGGACAGGGGGGTACAATGAGCAGTTCTTC

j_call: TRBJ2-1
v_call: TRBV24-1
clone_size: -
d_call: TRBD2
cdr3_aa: CATSDPSSGGHNEQFF
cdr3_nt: TGTGCCACCAGTGACCCCTCTAGCGGGGGCCACAATGAGCAGTTCTTC

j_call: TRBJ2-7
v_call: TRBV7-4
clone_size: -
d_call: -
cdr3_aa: CTSSQGLPYEQYF
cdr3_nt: TGTACCAGCAGCCAGGGACTTCCCTACGAGCAGTACTTC

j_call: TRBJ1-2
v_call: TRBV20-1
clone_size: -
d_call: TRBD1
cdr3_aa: CSANHPEGGLEGYTF
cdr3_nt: TGCAGTGCTAACCATCCCGAAGGGGGCCTGGAGGGCTACACCTTC

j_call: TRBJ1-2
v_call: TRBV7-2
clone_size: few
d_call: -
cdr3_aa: CASSLVSGPRDGYTF
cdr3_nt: TGTGCCAGCAGCTTAGTTTCGGGCCCCCGAGATGGCTACACCTTC

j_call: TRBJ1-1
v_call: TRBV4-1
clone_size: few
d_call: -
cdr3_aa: CASSQTNRDTEAFF
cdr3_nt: TGCGCCAGCAGCCAAACCAACAGAGACACTGAAGCTTTCTTT

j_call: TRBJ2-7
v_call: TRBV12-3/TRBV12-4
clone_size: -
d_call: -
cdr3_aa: CASSRAASIGEQYF
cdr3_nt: TGTGCCAGCAGTAGAGCGGCATCGATTGGGGAGCAGTACTTC

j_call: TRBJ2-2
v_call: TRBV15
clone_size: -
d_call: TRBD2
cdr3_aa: CATSPSRLAENTGELFF
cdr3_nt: TGTGCCACCAGCCCCTCCCGGCTAGCGGAGAACACCGGGGAGCTGTTTTTT

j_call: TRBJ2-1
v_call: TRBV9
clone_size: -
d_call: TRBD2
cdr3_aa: CASSVASGTYNEQFF
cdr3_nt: TGTGCCAGCAGCGTCGCTAGCGGAACATACAATGAGCAGTTCTTC

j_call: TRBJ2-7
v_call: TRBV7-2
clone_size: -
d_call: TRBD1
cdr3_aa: CTSSLEGQVSIEQYF
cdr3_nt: TGTACCAGCAGCTTAGAAGGACAGGTCAGCATCGAGCAGTACTTC

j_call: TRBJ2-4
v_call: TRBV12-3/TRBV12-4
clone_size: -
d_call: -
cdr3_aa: CASSSYQAKNIQYF
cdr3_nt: TGTGCCAGCAGCTCTTATCAAGCCAAAAACATTCAGTACTTC

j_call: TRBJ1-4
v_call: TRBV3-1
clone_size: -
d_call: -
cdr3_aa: CASSRDGEKLFF
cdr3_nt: TGTGCCAGCAGCCGGGACGGCGAAAAACTGTTTTTT